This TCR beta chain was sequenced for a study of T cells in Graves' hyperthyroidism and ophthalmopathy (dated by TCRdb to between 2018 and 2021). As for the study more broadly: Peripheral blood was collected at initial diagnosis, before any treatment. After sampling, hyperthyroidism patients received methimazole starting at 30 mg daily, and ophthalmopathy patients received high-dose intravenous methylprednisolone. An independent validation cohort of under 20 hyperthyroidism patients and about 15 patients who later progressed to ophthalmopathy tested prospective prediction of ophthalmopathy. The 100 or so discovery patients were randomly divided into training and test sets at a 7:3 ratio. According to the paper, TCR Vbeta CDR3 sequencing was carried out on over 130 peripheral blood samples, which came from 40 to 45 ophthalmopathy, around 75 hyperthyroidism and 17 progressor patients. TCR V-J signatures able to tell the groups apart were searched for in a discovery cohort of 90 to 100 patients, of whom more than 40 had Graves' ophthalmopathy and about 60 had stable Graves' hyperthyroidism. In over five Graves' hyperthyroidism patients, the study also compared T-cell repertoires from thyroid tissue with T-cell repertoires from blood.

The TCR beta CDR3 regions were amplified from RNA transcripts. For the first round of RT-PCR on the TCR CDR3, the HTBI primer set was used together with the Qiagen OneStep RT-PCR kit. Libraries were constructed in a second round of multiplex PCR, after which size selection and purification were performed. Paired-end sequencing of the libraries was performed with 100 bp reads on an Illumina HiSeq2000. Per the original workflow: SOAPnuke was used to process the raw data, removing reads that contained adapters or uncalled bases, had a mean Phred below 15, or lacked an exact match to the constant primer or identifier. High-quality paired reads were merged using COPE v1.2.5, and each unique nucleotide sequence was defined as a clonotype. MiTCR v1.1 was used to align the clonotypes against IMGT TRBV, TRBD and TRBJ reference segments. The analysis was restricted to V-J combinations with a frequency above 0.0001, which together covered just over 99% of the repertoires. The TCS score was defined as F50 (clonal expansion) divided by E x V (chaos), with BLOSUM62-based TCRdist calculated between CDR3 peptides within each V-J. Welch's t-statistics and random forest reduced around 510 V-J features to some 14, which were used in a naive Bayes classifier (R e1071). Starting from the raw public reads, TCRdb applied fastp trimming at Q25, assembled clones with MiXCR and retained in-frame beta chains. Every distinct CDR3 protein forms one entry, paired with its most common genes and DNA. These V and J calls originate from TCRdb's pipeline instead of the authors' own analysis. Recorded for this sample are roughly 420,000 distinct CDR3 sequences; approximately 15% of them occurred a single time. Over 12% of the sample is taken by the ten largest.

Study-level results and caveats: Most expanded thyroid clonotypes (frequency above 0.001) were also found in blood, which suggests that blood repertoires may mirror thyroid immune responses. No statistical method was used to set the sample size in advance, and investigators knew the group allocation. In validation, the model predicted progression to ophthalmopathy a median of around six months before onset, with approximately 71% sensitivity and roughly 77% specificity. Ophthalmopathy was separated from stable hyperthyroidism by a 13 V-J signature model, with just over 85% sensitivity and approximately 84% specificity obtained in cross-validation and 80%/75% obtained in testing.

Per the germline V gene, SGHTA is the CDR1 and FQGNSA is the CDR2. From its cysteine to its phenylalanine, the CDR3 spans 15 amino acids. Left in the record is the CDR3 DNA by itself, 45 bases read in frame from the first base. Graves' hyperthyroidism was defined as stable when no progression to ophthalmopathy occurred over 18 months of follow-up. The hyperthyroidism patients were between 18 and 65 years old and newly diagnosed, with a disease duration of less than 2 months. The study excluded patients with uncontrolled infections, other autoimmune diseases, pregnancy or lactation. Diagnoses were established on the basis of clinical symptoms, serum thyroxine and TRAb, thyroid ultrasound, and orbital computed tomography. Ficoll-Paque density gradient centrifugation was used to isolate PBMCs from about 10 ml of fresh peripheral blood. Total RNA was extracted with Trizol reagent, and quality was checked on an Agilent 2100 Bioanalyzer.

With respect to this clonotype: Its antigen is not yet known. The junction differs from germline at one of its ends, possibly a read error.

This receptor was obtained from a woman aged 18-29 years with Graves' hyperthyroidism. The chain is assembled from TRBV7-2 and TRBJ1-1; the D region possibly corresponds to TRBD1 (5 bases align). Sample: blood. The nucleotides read TGCGCCAGCAGACTCGGGGTGGGGGGATTAGCTGAAGCTTTCTTT. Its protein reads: CASRLGVGGLAEAFF. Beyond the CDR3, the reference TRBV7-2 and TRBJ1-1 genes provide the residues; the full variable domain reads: GAGVSQSPSNKVTEKGKDVELRCDPISGHTALYWYRQSLGQGLEFLIYFQGNSAPDKSGLPSDRFSAERTGGSVSTLTIQRTQQEDSAVYLCASRLGVGGLAEAFFGQGTRLTVV.